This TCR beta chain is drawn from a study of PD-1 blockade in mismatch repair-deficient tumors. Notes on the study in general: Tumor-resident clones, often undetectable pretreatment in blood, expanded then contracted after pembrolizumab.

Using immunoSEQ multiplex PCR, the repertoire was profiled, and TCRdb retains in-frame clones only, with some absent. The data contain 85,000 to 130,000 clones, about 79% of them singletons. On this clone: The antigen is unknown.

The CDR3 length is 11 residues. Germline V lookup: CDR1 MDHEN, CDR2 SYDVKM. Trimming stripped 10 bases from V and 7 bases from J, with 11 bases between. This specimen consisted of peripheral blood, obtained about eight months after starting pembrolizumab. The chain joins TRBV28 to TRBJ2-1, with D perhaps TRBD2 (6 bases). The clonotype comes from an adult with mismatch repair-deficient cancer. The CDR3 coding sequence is TGTGCCACGACTAGTTTTAATGAGCAGTTCTTC. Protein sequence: CATTSFNEQFF. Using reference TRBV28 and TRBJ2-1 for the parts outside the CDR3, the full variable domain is DVKVTQSSRYLVKRTGEKVFLECVQDMDHENMFWYRQDPGLGLRLIYFSYDVKMKEKGDIPEGYSVSREKKERFSLILESASTNQTSMYLCATTSFNEQFFGPGTRLTVL.